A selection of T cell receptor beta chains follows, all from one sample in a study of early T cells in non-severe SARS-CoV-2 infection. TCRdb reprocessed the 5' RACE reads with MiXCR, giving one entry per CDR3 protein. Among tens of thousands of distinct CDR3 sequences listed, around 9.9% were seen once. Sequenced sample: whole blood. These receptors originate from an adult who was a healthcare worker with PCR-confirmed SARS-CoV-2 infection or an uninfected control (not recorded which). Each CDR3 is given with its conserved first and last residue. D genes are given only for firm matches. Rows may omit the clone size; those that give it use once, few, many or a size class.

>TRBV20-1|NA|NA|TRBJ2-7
TGCAGTGCTGAGAACCGGGACGCCGCCTACGAGCAGTACTTC
CSAENRDAAYEQYF
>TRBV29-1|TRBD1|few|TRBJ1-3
TGCAGCGTGGCGACAGGGAGAGCTGGAAACACCATATATTTT
CSVATGRAGNTIYF
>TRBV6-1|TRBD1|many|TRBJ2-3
TGTGCCAGCAGTGAACAGTCCGGGACAGGCCCAGATACGCAGTATTTT
CASSEQSGTGPDTQYF
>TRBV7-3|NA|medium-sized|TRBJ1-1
TGTGCCAGCTCCCTTCCAGGGGCCACTGAAGCTTTCTTT
CASSLPGATEAFF
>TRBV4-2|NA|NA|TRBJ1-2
TGTGCCAGCAGCCAAGTATCTCCCGGGCTGGTCGATTATGGCTACACCTTC
CASSQVSPGLVDYGYTF
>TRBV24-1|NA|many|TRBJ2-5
TGTGCCACCAGTGAGGGGGCCGGGGGGCCGGTCAGAGAGACCCAGTACTTC
CATSEGAGGPVRETQYF
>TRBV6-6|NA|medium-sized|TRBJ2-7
TGTGCCAGCAGTTCGTACTACGAGCAGTACTTC
CASSSYYEQYF
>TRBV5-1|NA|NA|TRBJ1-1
TGCGCCAGCGGTTTCGCTGGGGGCACTGAAGCTTTCTTT
CASGFAGGTEAFF
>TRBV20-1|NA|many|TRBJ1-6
TGCAGTGCTAGAACAGGGACCCTAGATAATTCACCCCTCCACTTT
CSARTGTLDNSPLHF
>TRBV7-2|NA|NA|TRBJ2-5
TGTGCCAGCAGCCAGAGAAGGGGCCAAGAGACCCAGTACTTC
CASSQRRGQETQYF
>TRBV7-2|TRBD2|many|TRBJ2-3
TGTGCCAGCAGCTTAGGACTAGCCTACACAGATACGCAGTATTTT
CASSLGLAYTDTQYF
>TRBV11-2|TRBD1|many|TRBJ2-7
TGTGCCAGCAGCTCCCCTGACAGGGCCACCTACGAGCAGTACTTC
CASSSPDRATYEQYF
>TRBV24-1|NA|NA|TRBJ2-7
TGTGCCACCAGTGACAGCACCTACGAGCAGTACTTC
CATSDSTYEQYF
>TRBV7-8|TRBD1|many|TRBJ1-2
TGTGCCAGCAGCTTGGTCGCAGGGGGGGACTATGGCTACACCTTC
CASSLVAGGDYGYTF
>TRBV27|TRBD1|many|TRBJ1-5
TGTGCCAGCAGTTTCCTCCCCGGGACAGATAGCAATCAGCCCCAGCATTTT
CASSFLPGTDSNQPQHF
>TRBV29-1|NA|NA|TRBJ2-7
TGCAGCGTTGAAGATCTGGACAGCTACGAGCAGTACTTC
CSVEDLDSYEQYF
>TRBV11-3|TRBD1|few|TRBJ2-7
TGTGCCAGCAGCCCCGCGGAGGGACAGGGTATCTACGAGCAGTACTTC
CASSPAEGQGIYEQYF
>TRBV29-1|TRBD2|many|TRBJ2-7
TGCAGCGTTGCTCCGGGACTAGCATACGAGCAGTACTTC
CSVAPGLAYEQYF
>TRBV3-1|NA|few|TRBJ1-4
TGTGCCAGCAGCCAAGCGGTGGGGCGCAGTGAAAAACTGTTTTTT
CASSQAVGRSEKLFF
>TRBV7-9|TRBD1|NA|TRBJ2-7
TGTGCCAGCAGCCTGGGACAGGGCAAGCAGTACTTC
CASSLGQGKQYF
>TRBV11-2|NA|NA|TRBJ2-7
TGTGCCAGCAGCCCCCGTTTAGCGGTCTCCTACGAGCAGTACTTC
CASSPRLAVSYEQYF
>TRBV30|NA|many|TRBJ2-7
TGTGCCTGGAGTGCTCCAGGCAGAACCTACGAGCAGTACTTC
CAWSAPGRTYEQYF
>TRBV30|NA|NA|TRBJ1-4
TGTGCCTGGAACCCGAACCGGGGCTACAGGAATGAAAAACTGTTTTTT
CAWNPNRGYRNEKLFF
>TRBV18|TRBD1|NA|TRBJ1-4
TGTGCCAGCTCAGCGGGACAGCTCGAAAAACTGTTTTTT
CASSAGQLEKLFF
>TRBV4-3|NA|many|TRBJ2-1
TGCGCCAGCAGCCAAGATTTTTCAGTCAATGAGCAGTTCTTC
CASSQDFSVNEQFF
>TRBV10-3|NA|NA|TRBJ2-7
TGTGCCATCAGTGACCCCGGGGTCGAGCAGTACTTC
CAISDPGVEQYF
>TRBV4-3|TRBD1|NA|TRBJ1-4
TGCGCCAGCAGCCAGGACCTTGGACAGGCCCAGGAAAAACTGTTTTTT
CASSQDLGQAQEKLFF
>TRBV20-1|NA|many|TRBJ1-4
TGCAGTGCCCACCGACAGACAACTAATGAAAAACTGTTTTTT
CSAHRQTTNEKLFF
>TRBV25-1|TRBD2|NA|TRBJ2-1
TGTGCCAGCAGTGATCAACGGGGGGGCTCCTACAATGAGCAGTTCTTC
CASSDQRGGSYNEQFF
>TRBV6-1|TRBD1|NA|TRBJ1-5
TGTGCCAGCAGCGGGGACAGGCTTGGCAATCAGCCCCAGCATTTT
CASSGDRLGNQPQHF
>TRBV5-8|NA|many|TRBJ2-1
TGTGCCAGCAGCTTCGTCGGAGACAATGAGCAGTTCTTC
CASSFVGDNEQFF
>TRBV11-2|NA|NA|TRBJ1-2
TGTGCCAGCAGCTCCGACAGGAGCTATGGCTACACCTTC
CASSSDRSYGYTF
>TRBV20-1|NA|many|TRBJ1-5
TGCAGTGCTAGAGTCCTTCGTAGCAATCAGCCCCAGCATTTT
CSARVLRSNQPQHF
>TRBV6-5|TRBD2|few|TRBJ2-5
TGTGCCAGCAGTTTAGCGGGGGTCCAAGAGACCCAGTACTTC
CASSLAGVQETQYF
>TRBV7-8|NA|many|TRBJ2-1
TGTGCCAGCAGCCCCGGGCTAAACAATGAGCAGTTCTTC
CASSPGLNNEQFF
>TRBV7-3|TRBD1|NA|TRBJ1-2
TGTGCCAGCACCCGAGGGAAGGCAGGGGGAGTCGACTATGGCTACACCTTC
CASTRGKAGGVDYGYTF
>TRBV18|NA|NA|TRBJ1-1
TGTGCCAGCTCACCCCCCGGGGGTGGTGGGACTGTAGCTTTCTTT
CASSPPGGGGTVAFF
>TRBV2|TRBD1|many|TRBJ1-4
TGTGCCAGCAGTACCGGGACAGGGGGTGAAAAACTGTTTTTT
CASSTGTGGEKLFF
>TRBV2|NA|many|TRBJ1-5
TGTGCCAGCAGTGGCTTTGGCAGTAGCAATCAGCCCCAGCATTTT
CASSGFGSSNQPQHF
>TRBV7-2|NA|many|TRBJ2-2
TGTGCCAGCAGCCTTCGGCCTGACGGGGAGCTGTTTTTT
CASSLRPDGELFF
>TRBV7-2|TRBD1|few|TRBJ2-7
TGTGCCACTACGCCGGACAGGTACCCAGGCGAGCAGTACTTC
CATTPDRYPGEQYF
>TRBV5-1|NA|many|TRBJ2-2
TGCGCCAGCAGCTTTCAGGGTGGCACCGGGGAGCTGTTTTTT
CASSFQGGTGELFF
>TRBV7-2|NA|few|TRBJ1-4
TGTGCCAGCAGCCCCGGCGGAGGCCTCAGGTTTGAAAAACTGTTTTTT
CASSPGGGLRFEKLFF
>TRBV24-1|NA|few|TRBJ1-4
TGTGCCACGGGGGACGGAAATGAAAAACTGTTTTTT
CATGDGNEKLFF
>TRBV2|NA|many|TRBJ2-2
TGTGCCAGCAGAGCGGGTTGGGACACCGGGGAGCTGTTTTTT
CASRAGWDTGELFF
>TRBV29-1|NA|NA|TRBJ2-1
TGCAGCGTTGAAGGCCAGGGACTCAATGAGCAGTTCTTC
CSVEGQGLNEQFF
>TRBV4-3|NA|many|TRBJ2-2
TGCGCCAGCAGCCAAGGGCCTAACACCGGGGAGCTGTTTTTT
CASSQGPNTGELFF
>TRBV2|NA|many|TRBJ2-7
TGTGCCAGCTCCCCCGACAACTCCTACGAGCAGTACTTC
CASSPDNSYEQYF
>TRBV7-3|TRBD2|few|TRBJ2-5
TGTGCCAGCAGCTTCAGCGGGGGCCAAGAGACCCAGTACTTC
CASSFSGGQETQYF
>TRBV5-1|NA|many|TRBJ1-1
TGCGCCAGCAGCTTGGCGGGCGCGGGGTCGTGGGACACTGAAGCTTTCTTT
CASSLAGAGSWDTEAFF
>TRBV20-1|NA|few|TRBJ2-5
TGCAGTGCTAGGACGATAGGGATCCGAGAGACCCAGTACTTC
CSARTIGIRETQYF
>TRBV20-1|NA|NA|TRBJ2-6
TGCAGTGCTACAGGCCGGTACTCTGGGGCCAACGTCCTGACTTTC
CSATGRYSGANVLTF
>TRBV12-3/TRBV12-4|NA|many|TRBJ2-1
TGTGCCAGCAGTTCCTTCACAGGGAATGAGCAGTTCTTC
CASSSFTGNEQFF
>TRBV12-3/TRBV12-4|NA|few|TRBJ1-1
TGTGCCAGCAGGGGATACCGGATGAACCATACAATGAACACTGAAGCTTTCTTT
CASRGYRMNHTMNTEAFF
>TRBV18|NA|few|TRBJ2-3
TGTGCCAGCTCACGCGACCCCCAGGGTAGCACAGATACGCAGTATTTT
CASSRDPQGSTDTQYF
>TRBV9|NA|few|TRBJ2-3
TGTGCCAGCAGCGTGAAGGGACGAGGCACAGATACGCAGTATTTT
CASSVKGRGTDTQYF
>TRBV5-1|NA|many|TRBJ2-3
TGCGCCAGCAGCTTGGATCAGGGGAACACAGATACGCAGTATTTT
CASSLDQGNTDTQYF